The TCR beta chain under discussion was sequenced for a study of T cell responses to AZD1222 COVID-19 vaccine. Study-wide results and caveats: Clonal diversity may have been underestimated, and the donors were mostly white British, with more females than males.

CDR3 length equals 14 residues. Germline trimming cut 6 bases from V and 9 bases from J; bases unmatched to any gene: 8. Germline-derived CDR1 and CDR2 are MNHEY and SVGAGI. This clone was seen a handful of times. What it recognizes is unknown. The repertoire was sequenced with immunoSEQ multiplex PCR; TCRdb's copy has only in-frame clones and lacks some. Seen here are 130,000 or so clones, approximately 91% observed once, and the top ten hold approximately 27%. Sequenced here: peripheral blood, sampled on day 0 of AZD1222 vaccination. This receptor was identified in an adult in good health. This chain uses TRBV6-5 with TRBJ2-1; 10 bases agree with TRBD2. The CDR3 DNA is TGTGCCAGCAGCCACGCTAGCGGGAGTGGTGAGCAGTTCTTC. It codes for CASSHASGSGEQFF.